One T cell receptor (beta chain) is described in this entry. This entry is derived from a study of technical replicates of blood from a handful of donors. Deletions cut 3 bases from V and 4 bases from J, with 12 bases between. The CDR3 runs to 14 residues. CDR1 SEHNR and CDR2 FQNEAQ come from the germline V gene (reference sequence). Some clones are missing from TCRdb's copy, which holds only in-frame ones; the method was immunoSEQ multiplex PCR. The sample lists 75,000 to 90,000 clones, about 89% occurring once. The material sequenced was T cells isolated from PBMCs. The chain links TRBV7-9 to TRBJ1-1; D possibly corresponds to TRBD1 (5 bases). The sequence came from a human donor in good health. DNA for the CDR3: TGTGCCAGCAGCTTCGGCAGGGAGGGCACTGAAGCTTTCTTT. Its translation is CASSFGREGTEAFF.